The sequence of this T cell receptor (beta chain) was determined in a study of neurological immune-mediated disorders. General study results and limits: The most TCR clonal expansion was seen in HTLV-1-associated myelopathy, whereas the least was seen in multiple sclerosis, below the level in healthy controls.

There are many counts of this clonotype. Antigen: not known. V was clipped by 3 bases and J by 6 bases; unmatched bases: 7. CDR1 is SGHRS, CDR2 YFSETQ, per germline. The CDR3 extends over 16 amino acids. TCRdb passed the 5' RACE reads through MiXCR, listing each CDR3 protein once. The data hold tens of thousands of distinct CDR3 sequences, with roughly 15% observed a single time. The source is a female donor with HTLV-1-associated myelopathy (HAM/TSP). The specimen sequenced was PBMCs. This chain joins TRBV5-1 and TRBJ2-1, with 12 bases fitting TRBD2. Here the CDR3 reads CASSSTLAGGTNEQFF. In DNA, the CDR3 is TGCGCCAGCAGCTCCACACTAGCGGGGGGTACCAATGAGCAGTTCTTC.